The source of this T cell receptor (beta chain) is a study of molecular identifiers for immune sequencing clone quantification. Study as a whole: RNA, taken in replicates from approximately 20,000 or 100,000 naive CD8 cells, was split five ways, with four sequenced.

The authors built bulk TCR libraries by previously described methods with listed TCR primers. TCRdb reprocessed the PCR reads with MiXCR, giving one entry per CDR3 protein. The sample includes fewer than 100,000 distinct CDR3 sequences, over 20% of them seen just once. Between the trimmed V and J ends, which lost 4 bases and 8 bases, there was a span of 22 bases. From germline, CDR1 is PRHDT and CDR2 FYEKMQ (reference sequence). The CDR3 consists of 16 residues. Whole-study results and caveats: Barcode collisions between identical TCR molecules could shrink estimates of highly expanded clone sizes.

This clonotype occurred a few times. What it recognizes is unknown. One base away lies a much larger clone, so this may be a sequencing read error. This chain joins TRBV13 and TRBJ2-3, with TRBD2 as a possible D gene (7 bases). The clonotype comes from a human donor in good health. Some libraries in this study had Jurkat cell RNA spiked in. The sample was naive CD8+ T cells from blood, with Jurkat cell RNA spiked in. Sample subset: FACS-sorted CD8+CD4-CCR7+CD45RA+ naive T cells. CDR3 DNA: TGTGCCAGCAGCTCATCAGTCGCGGCGGGGGCAGGTACGCAGTATTTT. Encoded protein: CASSSSVAAGAGTQYF.